The 14 T cell receptor beta chains below come from one sample, sequenced in a study of blood T cell repertoires in COVID-19. Generated by immunoSEQ multiplex PCR, the TCRdb table keeps only in-frame clones and is missing some. The sample lists a few hundred thousand clones, 80% to 85% seen once, with 15% to 19% in the top ten. Sequencing input: peripheral blood. These receptors originate from a person aged 65 to 79 with COVID-19, enrolled during active disease.

In its sample, this clone was seen once. The rearrangement joins TRBV28 to TRBJ2-1; maybe TRBD2 (6 bases). Deletions cut 6 bases from V and 8 bases from J, with 23 bases between. This CDR3 spans 16 amino acids. Per the germline V gene, CDR1 is MDHEN and CDR2 is SYDVKM. The CDR3 loop is CASRPTLAGGGDEQFF. In DNA form, the CDR3 reads TGTGCCAGCAGACCCACACTAGCCGGTGGTGGCGATGAGCAGTTCTTC.

The V call is TRBV7-9, the J call TRBJ2-5; maybe TRBD2 (6 bases). The germline CDR1 and CDR2 sequences are SEHNR and FQNEAQ (reference sequence). Trimming pared 3 bases from V and 5 bases from J, leaving 13 bases between. CDR3 length equals 14 residues. DNA of the CDR3: TGTGCCAGCAGCTTCCGGGGGAGTGTGGAGACCCAGTACTTC. Translated: CASSFRGSVETQYF.

This chain joins TRBV14 and TRBJ2-1; 9 nucleotides agree with TRBD2. Germline values: CDR1 SGHDN, CDR2 FVKESK. The trim removed 3 bases at V and 7 bases at J, leaving 4 bases unmatched. This CDR3 has 14 amino acids. CDR3 region: CASSHRRGGNEQFF. The CDR3 DNA reads TGTGCCAGCAGCCATAGGCGGGGGGGTAATGAGCAGTTCTTC.

This clone has more than one count but fewer than ten. J is TRBJ1-6 and V is TRBV6-2 or TRBV6-3; tentatively, D is TRBD1 (5 bases). Germline CDR1 and CDR2: MNHEY and SVGEGT. The CDR3 runs 18 residues. V lost 0 bases and J lost 0, with 12 bases in between. The CDR3 sequence: CASSYSGLASSYNSPLHF. In nucleotides, the CDR3 is TGTGCCAGCAGTTACTCGGGACTTGCAAGCTCCTATAATTCACCCCTCCACTTT.

This chain uses TRBV11-2 with TRBJ2-2; possibly TRBD1 for D (6 bases). There are 16 residues in the CDR3. V was clipped by 0 bases and J by 0 bases, with 8 bases between them. Per germline, CDR1 SGHAT and CDR2 FQNNGV. In DNA, the CDR3 is TGTGCCAGCAGCTTAGAAACAGGGTCGAACACCGGGGAGCTGTTTTTT. This codes for CASSLETGSNTGELFF.

The rearrangement joins TRBV6-4 to TRBJ1-6; perhaps TRBD1 as D (5 bases). The CDR3 runs to 14 residues. Looked up from germline, CDR1 is MRHNA and CDR2 is SNTAGT. Between the trimmed V and J ends, which lost 3 bases and 9 bases, there was a span of 12 bases. CDR3: CASSEAWGVSPLHF. The DNA for the CDR3 is TGTGCCAGCAGTGAAGCGTGGGGGGTTTCACCCCTCCACTTT.

The count of this clone is one. The V call is TRBV6-5, the J call TRBJ1-1; maybe TRBD1 (5 bases). Germline CDR1 reads MNHEY; CDR2 reads SVGAGI. V was trimmed by 8 bases and J by 0 bases, leaving 10 bases between them. The CDR3 totals 13 residues. The CDR3 loop reads CASCQGVNTEAFF. CDR3 nucleotides: TGTGCCAGCTGTCAGGGCGTGAACACTGAAGCTTTCTTT.

V usage is TRBV3-1 (or the pseudogene TRBV3-2) and J usage is TRBJ2-5; TRBD1 agrees at 12 bases. CDR1 and CDR2 (germline): LGHDT, YNNKEL (reference sequence). The CDR3 contains 17 residues. V lost 1 base to trimming and J lost 4 bases; unmatched junction nucleotides: 7. DNA of the CDR3: TGTGCCAGCAGCCAAGCGGGGGGACAGGGGGCGGGAGAGACCCAGTACTTC. Protein: CASSQAGGQGAGETQYF.

The CDR3 protein is CASSLKVGGADYEQYF. CDR3 in DNA: TGCGCCAGCAGCTTGAAGGTGGGGGGAGCGGACTACGAGCAGTACTTC. V and J are TRBV5-1 and TRBJ2-7; tentatively, D is TRBD2 (6 bases). Trimming stripped 1 base from V and 3 bases from J, with 17 bases between. The germline V gene encodes CDR1 SGHRS and CDR2 YFSETQ. The CDR3 extends over 16 amino acids.

The chain uses TRBV19 and TRBJ2-5; tentative D call: TRBD2 (7 bases). V lost 5 bases and J 2 bases, leaving 18 bases between the germline ends. There are 16 residues in the CDR3. In germline, CDR1 is LNHDA, CDR2 SQIVND (reference sequence). CDR3 sequence: CASSSSGGRVQETQYF. The CDR3 region has the DNA TGTGCCAGTAGTTCCTCGGGGGGCCGGGTGCAAGAGACCCAGTACTTC.

This clone was counted between two and nine times. The rearrangement joins TRBV28 to TRBJ1-5; maybe TRBD1 (5 bases). Trimming removed 3 bases from V and 3 bases from J, with 12 bases in between. Per the germline V gene, CDR1 is MDHEN and CDR2 is SYDVKM. This CDR3 region has 15 residues. CDR3 amino acids: CASSLGWGDNQPQHF. The CDR3 region has the DNA TGTGCCAGCAGTTTGGGGTGGGGGGACAATCAGCCCCAGCATTTT.

The chain couples TRBV10-3 to TRBJ1-3, with TRBD1 matching 9 bases. The CDR3 loop spans 17 amino acids. With 2 bases clipped from V and 0 bases from J, the junction kept 5 bases outside the gene matches. Looked up from germline, CDR1 is ENHRY and CDR2 is SYGVKD. The CDR3 nucleotides are TGTGCCATCAGTGAGCGGACAGGGGTGAGCTCTGGAAACACCATATATTTT. This gives the protein CAISERTGVSSGNTIYF.

CDR3 residues: CASSFNRDATEAFF. DNA for the CDR3: TGTGCCAGCAGCTTTAACAGGGATGCCACTGAAGCTTTCTTT. The chain carries TRBV7-8 and TRBJ1-1; tentative D call: TRBD1 (6 bases). CDR3 length: 14 residues. The germline V gene encodes CDR1 SGHVS and CDR2 FQNEAQ. Trimming pared 3 bases from V and 4 bases from J, leaving 12 bases between.

In nucleotides, the CDR3 is TGTGCCAGCAGCTTGGACAGAGGGACTGAAGCTTTCTTT. This translates into CASSLDRGTEAFF. The rearrangement uses TRBV5-4 and TRBJ1-1; D is undetermined. CDR3 length equals 13 residues. Germline lookup yields CDR1 SGHNT and CDR2 YYREEE (reference sequence). V was pared by 0 bases and J by 5 bases, with 8 bases between. The full variable domain, completed using reference TRBV5-4 and TRBJ1-1, is ETGVTQSPTHLIKTRGQQVTLRCSSQSGHNTVSWYQQALGQGPQFIFQYYREEENGRGNFPPRFSGLQFPNYSSELNVNALELDDSALYLCASSLDRGTEAFFGQGTRLTVV.